The clone carrying this TCR beta chain was counted only a few times. The ends were cut back, 3 bases at V and 6 bases at J, with 18 bases in the middle. CDR1 and CDR2 (germline): SGHAT, FQNNGV. The CDR3 length is 15 residues. Authors' processing steps: Amplification of reference gene primers provided the estimated nucleated cell counts. TCRdb keeps only in-frame clones here, not all; method: immunoSEQ multiplex PCR. V, J and clone size reflect that table, while D and trimming were determined from the DNA. The sample contains 180,000 or so clones, around 86% of which appear only once. This record belongs to a study of blood T cell repertoires in COVID-19. The wider study: Samples came from the United States, Italy and Spain, spanning acute and convalescent COVID-19. T cells, B-cell-depleted T cells, or PBMCs supplied cDNA or gDNA.

The sequence was obtained from a man aged 60-69 years with acute or convalescent COVID-19. V and J are TRBV11-2 and TRBJ2-7, with D possibly matching TRBD2 (6 bases). Sample: peripheral blood. The CDR3 DNA reads TGTGCCAGCAGCTTTTTTAGCGGAGCCGGGGTCGAGCAGTACTTC. Encoded protein: CASSFFSGAGVEQYF.